A single sample is the source of the 27 T cell receptor beta chains below, sequenced in a study of T cells after yellow fever vaccination (dated 2019 in TCRdb). The library came from 5' RACE. Sequencing instrument: Illumina HiSeq 2500. TCRdb passed the public sequencing reads through fastp at Q25 and MiXCR, retaining productive beta sequences. CDR3 protein sequences are deduplicated, and each keeps its most common genes and DNA. The sample data list hundreds of thousands of distinct CDR3 sequences, and over 9% of these were observed just once. The ten largest clones add up to around 14% of the sample. The treatment or condition label of this sample denotes: live attenuated yellow fever vaccine strain. This specimen consisted of PBMCs, obtained on the day of the yellow fever booster vaccination. Every receptor here comes from a man under 40 who received the YFV17D yellow fever vaccine.

The chain employs TRBV20-1 and TRBJ2-3, with D tentatively TRBD2 (6 bases). The CDR3 runs to 13 residues. Germline CDR1 and CDR2: DFQATT and SNEGSKA (reference sequence). V lost 7 bases and J lost 6, with 17 bases in between. This CDR3 is CSVQLTREDTQYF. For the CDR3, the DNA is TGCAGTGTACAACTGACTAGGGAGGATACGCAGTATTTT.

The rearrangement joins TRBV20-1 to TRBJ2-1, with 9 positions matching TRBD2. CDR1 DFQATT and CDR2 SNEGSKA come from the germline V gene (reference sequence). V trimming: 0 bases; J trimming: 6 bases; junction bases outside the gene matches: 9. This CDR3 has 16 amino acids. CDR3 residues: CSARDQGGRGVNEQFF. Here the CDR3 DNA reads TGCAGTGCTAGAGATCAGGGCGGGAGGGGGGTCAATGAGCAGTTCTTC.

The gene calls are TRBV29-1 and TRBJ1-1; possibly TRBD1 for D (6 bases). The CDR3 has 14 amino acids. V lost 6 bases and J lost 1, with 15 bases in between. Germline V lookup: CDR1 SQVTM, CDR2 ANQGSEA. This chain's CDR3 is CSVWTGTRNTEAFF. The CDR3 nucleotides are TGCAGCGTGTGGACCGGGACAAGGAACACTGAAGCTTTCTTT.

This clonotype was seen a handful of times. The gene calls are TRBV10-3 and TRBJ2-5; D might be TRBD2 (5 bases). Between the trimmed V and J ends, which lost 6 bases and 0 bases, there was a span of 8 bases. Germline assignment: CDR1 ENHRY and CDR2 SYGVKD. The CDR3 is 13 residues long. CDR3: CAISLDYQETQYF. Written as DNA, the CDR3 is TGTGCCATCAGCCTGGACTACCAAGAGACCCAGTACTTC.

V usage is TRBV5-5 and J usage is TRBJ2-7, with 11 bases aligning to TRBD1. Germline-derived CDR1 and CDR2 are SGHKS and YYEKEE (reference sequence). Losses at the gene ends were 3 bases for V and 5 bases for J; bases not matched to a gene: 4. This CDR3 has 14 amino acids. The CDR3 sequence: CASSWGQGVNEQYF. As DNA, the CDR3 is TGTGCCAGCAGCTGGGGACAGGGGGTGAACGAGCAGTACTTC.

This clonotype was observed a few times. The V and J genes are TRBV3-1 and TRBJ2-7, with 8 nucleotides matching TRBD1. CDR1 LGHDT and CDR2 YNNKEL come from the germline V gene (reference sequence). The trim removed 2 bases at V and 6 bases at J, leaving 6 bases unmatched. This CDR3 region has 14 residues. As DNA, the CDR3 is TGTGCCAGCAGCCAACCGGGACAGGCAGGCGAGCAGTACTTC. As protein: CASSQPGQAGEQYF.

The table lists this clonotype with a few counts. The V gene is TRBV10-3, the J gene TRBJ2-7, with D unclear. CDR1 is ENHRY, CDR2 SYGVKD, per germline. Trimming stripped 3 bases from V and 6 bases from J, with 15 bases between. The CDR3 runs 14 residues. The CDR3 is CAISESFLSGEQYF. For the CDR3, the DNA is TGTGCCATCAGTGAATCTTTTTTGTCTGGCGAGCAGTACTTC.

This clonotype was picked up a small number of times. The chain uses TRBV3-1 and TRBJ2-7; possibly TRBD2 for D (7 bases). V lost 4 bases and J 1 base, leaving 14 bases between the germline ends. This CDR3 region has 15 residues. CDR1 and CDR2 from the germline V gene are LGHDT and YNNKEL (reference sequence). The CDR3 sequence: CASSRKRDMSYEQYF. DNA of the CDR3: TGTGCCAGCAGCCGAAAGCGGGACATGTCCTACGAGCAGTACTTC.

The chain uses TRBV7-2 and TRBJ2-1, with TRBD2 matching 9 bases. In germline, CDR1 is SGHTA, CDR2 FQGNSA. The CDR3 is 14 amino acids. Trimming removed 2 bases from V and 12 bases from J; junction bases left unmatched: 8. CDR3 amino acids: CASSLPPTSGRQFF. The DNA for the CDR3 is TGTGCCAGCAGCTTACCTCCAACTAGCGGGCGGCAGTTCTTC. Combining the CDR3 with reference TRBV7-2 and TRBJ2-1 gives the whole variable domain GAGVSQSPSNKVTEKGKDVELRCDPISGHTALYWYRQSLGQGLEFLIYFQGNSAPDKSGLPSDRFSAERTGGSVSTLTIQRTQQEDSAVYLCASSLPPTSGRQFFGPGTRLTVL.

This clonotype was detected a few times. This chain joins TRBV9 and TRBJ2-1, with D possibly being TRBD1 or TRBD2 (6 bases each). V gave up 9 bases and J gave up 7 bases, with 17 bases separating them. Germline V gene sequence: CDR1 SGDLS, CDR2 YYNGEE. This CDR3 has 13 residues. CDR3 DNA sequence: TGTGCCATCAAGGGAAGGAGGGGGAATGAGCAGTTCTTC. Amino acid sequence: CAIKGRRGNEQFF.

In DNA, the CDR3 is TGCGCCAGCAGCCAAGGTTGGGACTCTGGAAACACCATATATTTT. Residues: CASSQGWDSGNTIYF. The rearrangement joins TRBV4-3 to TRBJ1-3; D uncertain. V lost 1 base to trimming and J lost 0 bases, with 7 bases between them. Germline-derived CDR1 and CDR2 are LGHNA and YSLEER. CDR3 size: 15 residues.

The rearrangement links TRBV25-1 to TRBJ2-2, with 9 bases aligning to TRBD2. This CDR3 contains 17 residues. CDR1 MGHDK and CDR2 SYGVNS come from the germline V gene. V shed 5 bases and J 3 bases; nucleotides not matched to a gene: 10. CDR3 protein: CASSSRGLAGYTGELFF. The CDR3, as DNA: TGTGCCAGCAGTTCTCGGGGGCTAGCGGGGTACACCGGGGAGCTGTTTTTT.

This clonotype was seen more than once but under ten times. This clone may be a read error of a much larger clone one base away. The J gene is TRBJ2-3, the V gene TRBV20-1; 13 positions agree with TRBD2. Germline CDR1 and CDR2: DFQATT and SNEGSKA (reference sequence). The CDR3 totals 17 residues. The CDR3, as DNA: TGCTGTGCTAGAGACGTAGGGACTAGCGGGGACACAGATACGCAGTATTTT. Amino acids: CCARDVGTSGDTDTQYF.

The gene calls are TRBV6-2 or TRBV6-3 and TRBJ2-5, with D possibly being TRBD1 or TRBD2 (6 bases each). The V end lost 6 bases, the J end lost 3 bases, and 14 bases lay between the germline ends. The CDR3 is made up of 14 amino acids. Per the germline V gene, CDR1 is MNHEY and CDR2 is SVGEGT. As DNA, the CDR3 is TGTGCCAGCAGAGAGGGGGGAGCGGAAGAGACCCAGTACTTC. Amino acids: CASREGGAEETQYF.

The chain employs TRBV5-1 and TRBJ1-4; TRBD1 aligns across 7 bases. The CDR3 has 16 residues. Germline V gene lookup returns CDR1 SGHRS and CDR2 YFSETQ. V dropped 4 bases and J dropped 2; count of bases not matched to a gene: 8. As DNA, the CDR3 is TGCGCCAGCAGCCGACAGGGTGTATCGACTAATGAAAAACTGTTTTTT. It codes for CASSRQGVSTNEKLFF. The full variable domain, its missing parts supplied by reference TRBV5-1 and TRBJ1-4, is KAGVTQTPRYLIKTRGQQVTLSCSPISGHRSVSWYQQTPGQGLQFLFEYFSETQRNKGNFPGRFSGRQFSNSRSEMNVSTLELGDSALYLCASSRQGVSTNEKLFFGSGTQLSVL.

The rearrangement links TRBV11-1 to TRBJ1-3; TRBD1 matches 7 bases. CDR1 SGHAT and CDR2 FQDESV come from the germline V gene (reference sequence). V lost 4 bases to trimming and J lost 0 bases; unmatched junction nucleotides: 18. The CDR3 has 20 residues. The CDR3 DNA reads as TGTGCCAGCAGCTACGGCCGGGACAGCGCAGGAGGATTCTCTGGAAACACCATATATTTT. Its translation is CASSYGRDSAGGFSGNTIYF.

The chain recombines TRBV6-1 with TRBJ2-5; 7 bases agree with TRBD2. Per germline, CDR1 MNHNS and CDR2 SASEGT. The V gene end was trimmed by 4 bases and the J gene end by 7 bases; junction bases not matched to a gene: 6. This CDR3 has 13 amino acids. As DNA, the CDR3 is TGTGCCAGCAGTGGAGGCCCGGGGGGGACCCAGTACTTC. It translates to CASSGGPGGTQYF.

The chain couples TRBV7-9 to TRBJ2-4, with 10 nucleotides matching TRBD2. J was trimmed by 14 bases and V by 5 bases; bases with no gene match: 9. The CDR3 is 13 amino acids. Germline V gives CDR1 SEHNR, CDR2 FQNEAQ (reference sequence). CDR3 region: CASSASASGREYF. Written as DNA, the CDR3 is TGTGCCAGCAGCGCTAGCGCTAGCGGGAGAGAGTACTTC. The whole variable domain, filled in from reference TRBV7-9 and TRBJ2-4, reads DTGVSQNPRHKITKRGQNVTFRCDPISEHNRLYWYRQTLGQGPEFLTYFQNEAQLEKSRLLSDRFSAERPKGSFSTLEIQRTEQGDSAMYLCASSASASGREYFGAGTRLSVL.

The chain joins TRBV5-5 to TRBJ1-1, with 9 bases fitting TRBD1. V gave up 0 bases and J gave up 10 bases; unmatched junction bases: 7. Germline V gene sequence: CDR1 SGHKS, CDR2 YYEKEE (reference sequence). CDR3 length equals 14 residues. CDR3 coding DNA: TGTGCCAGCAGCTTGGGGGGGACAGGGCGGGGAGCTTTCTTT. Protein product: CASSLGGTGRGAFF.

Only a few counts were recorded for this clonotype. This sequence joins TRBV7-3 and TRBJ2-5; D call uncertain. Germline V CDR1 and CDR2: SGHTA, FQGTGA. Trimming removed 5 bases from V and 0 bases from J, with 7 bases in between. This CDR3 has 13 residues. The CDR3: CASSISNQETQYF. CDR3 nucleotides: TGTGCCAGCAGCATTTCTAACCAAGAGACCCAGTACTTC. Supplemented by reference TRBV7-3 and TRBJ2-5, the full variable domain reads GAGVSQTPSNKVTEKGKYVELRCDPISGHTALYWYRQSLGQGPEFLIYFQGTGAADDSGLPNDRFFAVRPEGSVSTLKIQRTERGDSAVYLCASSISNQETQYFGPGTRLLVL.

This clonotype was recorded a few times. The CDR3, as DNA: TGTGCCAGCAGCTTGGGGGTAGGCACCACCTCCGGCGGGGAGCTGTTTTTT. Encoded protein: CASSLGVGTTSGGELFF. The chain joins TRBV5-5 to TRBJ2-2; no firm D call. V lost 0 bases, J lost 7 bases, and 19 bases lay in between. Germline CDR1 reads SGHKS; CDR2 reads YYEKEE (reference sequence). The CDR3 runs 17 residues.

This clonotype occurred a few times. The chain has TRBV7-8 and TRBJ2-6; D possibly corresponds to TRBD1 (5 bases). Trimming pared 3 bases from V and 2 bases from J, leaving 8 bases between. CDR3 length: 15 residues. Germline loops: CDR1 SGHVS, CDR2 FQNEAQ. CDR3 amino acids: CASSFGAAGANVLTF. CDR3 nucleotides: TGTGCCAGCAGCTTTGGGGCGGCTGGGGCCAACGTCCTGACTTTC.

This clonotype was counted between two and nine times. The chain has TRBV29-1 and TRBJ2-5; D might be TRBD1 or TRBD2, each matching 5 bases. The CDR3 loop spans 12 amino acids. Trimming shortened V by 3 bases and J by 4 bases, and 9 bases separated the two germline ends. Germline V gene sequence: CDR1 SQVTM, CDR2 ANQGSEA. CDR3 nucleotide sequence: TGCAGCGTTGAGGGGGTAGGAGAGACCCAGTACTTC. Protein sequence: CSVEGVGETQYF.

This clonotype was seen a few times. This chain connects TRBV27 to TRBJ1-2, with TRBD1 as a possible D gene (5 bases). Germline CDR1 MNHEY, CDR2 SMNVEV (reference sequence). The length of the CDR3 is 14 residues. Trimming took off 5 bases at V and 4 bases at J, with 14 bases between the two ends. CDR3 sequence: CASSAGGTAYGYTF. CDR3 nucleotide sequence: TGTGCCAGCAGTGCCGGGGGAACGGCCTATGGCTACACCTTC.

This clonotype occurred a few times. V gene TRBV20-1 combines with J gene TRBJ2-2, with 9 nucleotides matching TRBD2. Germline assignment: CDR1 DFQATT and CDR2 SNEGSKA (reference sequence). J was trimmed by 4 bases and V by 5 bases; bases with no gene match: 5. The CDR3 loop spans 14 amino acids. CDR3 sequence reads: CSALAGAGTGELFF. As DNA, the CDR3 is TGCAGTGCTTTAGCGGGAGCCGGCACCGGGGAGCTGTTTTTT.

The chain carries TRBV7-2 and TRBJ1-5; 7 bases match TRBD1. V gave up 1 base and J gave up 11 bases; unmatched junction bases: 8. The germline gives CDR1 SGHTA, CDR2 FQGNSA. This CDR3 has 14 residues. CDR3 DNA: TGTGCCAGCAGCTTAGGCGCTACAGGGGCGGCCCAGCATTTT. This encodes CASSLGATGAAQHF.

The chain couples TRBV5-1 to TRBJ2-3; D is unresolved. Trimming took off 4 bases at V and 5 bases at J, with 11 bases between the two ends. The germline gives CDR1 SGHRS, CDR2 YFSETQ. The CDR3 extends over 13 amino acids. CDR3 residues: CASSLMLGDTQYF. CDR3 DNA: TGCGCCAGCAGCCTTATGCTTGGAGATACGCAGTATTTT.